This TCR beta chain was identified during a study of T cell responses to AZD1222 COVID-19 vaccine. Repertoires were generated with immunoSEQ multiplex PCR, while TCRdb's copy carries only in-frame clones and drops some. Seen in this sample are some 150,000 clones; the ten most common clones hold 2.2%. This clonotype was sampled from an adult in good health. Sequencing was performed on peripheral blood.

CDR3 sequence reads: CASSRGLGNQPQHF. Written as DNA, the CDR3 is TGTGCCTCCAGCCGAGGACTAGGCAATCAGCCCCAGCATTTT. This chain connects TRBV19 to TRBJ1-5; D unresolved. Germline V gene lookup returns CDR1 LNHDA and CDR2 SQIVND (reference sequence). There are 14 residues in the CDR3. Trimming shortened V by 11 bases and J by 2 bases, and 16 bases separated the two germline ends.